This is a list of T cell receptor beta chains from one sample in a study of blood T cell repertoires in COVID-19. Sequencing was performed with immunoSEQ multiplex PCR; in TCRdb, only in-frame clones are kept and a portion is missing. Here the sample spans some 20,000 clones, around nine tenths being singletons. Sequencing was carried out using peripheral blood. The receptors originated from a woman between 55 and 75 years old with active COVID-19. Each CDR3 is given with its conserved first and last residue. The D gene is left open where the match is weak. Not every row has a clone size; where given, it reads once, few, many or a size class.

clone_size: NA; j_call: TRBJ1-5; d_call: TRBD1; v_call: TRBV11-2; cdr3_nt: TGTGCCAGCAGCTTGGACAGGGGATACAATCAGCCCCAGCATTTT; cdr3_aa: CASSLDRGYNQPQHF
clone_size: NA; j_call: TRBJ1-6; d_call: NA; v_call: TRBV2; cdr3_nt: TGTGCCAGCAGTGTCATCGTTAGGGGTTCACCCCTCCACTTT; cdr3_aa: CASSVIVRGSPLHF
clone_size: NA; j_call: TRBJ2-2; d_call: NA; v_call: TRBV5-1; cdr3_nt: TGCGCCAGCAGGTCAGGGCGTGACACCGGGGAGCTGTTTTTT; cdr3_aa: CASRSGRDTGELFF
clone_size: NA; j_call: TRBJ2-7; d_call: NA; v_call: TRBV11-2; cdr3_nt: TGTGCCAGCAGCTCCCGGGGAGACACCTACGAGCAGTACTTC; cdr3_aa: CASSSRGDTYEQYF
clone_size: NA; j_call: TRBJ2-3; d_call: NA; v_call: TRBV5-4; cdr3_nt: TGTGCCAGCAGCCGGGACTTATCAGATACGCAGTATTTT; cdr3_aa: CASSRDLSDTQYF
clone_size: once; j_call: TRBJ1-2; d_call: NA; v_call: TRBV7-9; cdr3_nt: TGTGCCAGCAGCTGGCAGGGGACTGGCTACACCTTC; cdr3_aa: CASSWQGTGYTF
clone_size: once; j_call: TRBJ2-5; d_call: TRBD2; v_call: TRBV12-5; cdr3_nt: TGTGCTAGTGGTTTACGGGGGGGAGAAAAAGAGACCCAGTACTTC; cdr3_aa: CASGLRGGEKETQYF
clone_size: NA; j_call: TRBJ2-2; d_call: NA; v_call: TRBV25-1; cdr3_nt: TGTGCCAGTCGGGAGCGGAACACCGGGGAGCTGTTTTTT; cdr3_aa: CASRERNTGELFF
clone_size: NA; j_call: TRBJ1-6; d_call: NA; v_call: TRBV10-1; cdr3_nt: TGCGCCAGCAGTTATGCAAAGGGGAATTCACCCCTCCACTTT; cdr3_aa: CASSYAKGNSPLHF
clone_size: once; j_call: TRBJ1-5; d_call: NA; v_call: TRBV7-9; cdr3_nt: TGTGCCAGCAGCCGGGGACTTTCCGTTAGCAATCAGCCCCAGCATTTT; cdr3_aa: CASSRGLSVSNQPQHF
clone_size: once; j_call: TRBJ2-3; d_call: TRBD1; v_call: TRBV13; cdr3_nt: TGTGCCAGCACCGACCAGACAGGGGGCTCGGATACGCAGTATTTT; cdr3_aa: CASTDQTGGSDTQYF
clone_size: NA; j_call: TRBJ1-1; d_call: NA; v_call: TRBV19; cdr3_nt: TGTGCCAGTAGTCCTCGTACTCTTATAATTGAAGCTTTCTTT; cdr3_aa: CASSPRTLIIEAFF
clone_size: NA; j_call: TRBJ2-7; d_call: TRBD1; v_call: TRBV14; cdr3_nt: TGTGCCAGCAGCCAGCCCGGGACAGGGGGTCTGTACGAGCAGTACTTC; cdr3_aa: CASSQPGTGGLYEQYF
clone_size: NA; j_call: TRBJ1-6; d_call: NA; v_call: TRBV11-2; cdr3_nt: TGTGCCAGCAGCTTAGTGCAGGGGTGGCCCTATAATTCACCCCTCCACTTT; cdr3_aa: CASSLVQGWPYNSPLHF
clone_size: NA; j_call: TRBJ2-3; d_call: TRBD2; v_call: TRBV6-6; cdr3_nt: TGTGCCAGCTCCGGGGGGGGAGATACGCAGTATTTT; cdr3_aa: CASSGGGDTQYF
clone_size: NA; j_call: TRBJ2-6; d_call: TRBD1; v_call: TRBV13; cdr3_nt: TGTGCCAGCAGCCATAGCCCCCCACAGGGGACCCTATCTGGGGCCAACGTCCTGACTTTC; cdr3_aa: CASSHSPPQGTLSGANVLTF
clone_size: NA; j_call: TRBJ1-3; d_call: NA; v_call: TRBV5-1; cdr3_nt: TGCGCCAGCAGCCCGACTATGCCCCTATCCGGAAACACCATATATTTT; cdr3_aa: CASSPTMPLSGNTIYF
clone_size: NA; j_call: TRBJ1-2; d_call: TRBD1; v_call: TRBV2; cdr3_nt: TGTGCCAGCAGGATACAGGGGGCGCGGCTCGGCTATGGCTACACCTTC; cdr3_aa: CASRIQGARLGYGYTF
clone_size: NA; j_call: TRBJ2-7; d_call: NA; v_call: TRBV5-6; cdr3_nt: TGTGCCAGCAGCTTACCAGGGTTCCCCCTCGACGAGCAGTACTTC; cdr3_aa: CASSLPGFPLDEQYF
clone_size: NA; j_call: TRBJ2-1; d_call: NA; v_call: TRBV9; cdr3_nt: TGTGCCAGCAGCGTAGGGGACTCCTCCTACAATGAGCAGTTCTTC; cdr3_aa: CASSVGDSSYNEQFF
clone_size: NA; j_call: TRBJ1-6; d_call: NA; v_call: TRBV27; cdr3_nt: TGTGCCAGCAGTTTATATGGCTTTAATTCACCCCTCCACTTT; cdr3_aa: CASSLYGFNSPLHF
clone_size: NA; j_call: TRBJ2-3; d_call: TRBD2; v_call: TRBV5-1; cdr3_nt: TGCGCCAGCAGCTTAATGGCGGGGGGCACAGATACGCAGTATTTT; cdr3_aa: CASSLMAGGTDTQYF
clone_size: NA; j_call: TRBJ1-4; d_call: TRBD1; v_call: TRBV5-1; cdr3_nt: TGCGCCAGCAGCTTGATGGGACAGGGAGAAAAACTGTTTTTT; cdr3_aa: CASSLMGQGEKLFF
clone_size: NA; j_call: TRBJ2-3; d_call: NA; v_call: TRBV7-6; cdr3_nt: TGTGCCAGCAGCGGGGGCAGGGGCTTCACAGATACGCAGTATTTT; cdr3_aa: CASSGGRGFTDTQYF
clone_size: NA; j_call: TRBJ2-1; d_call: TRBD2; v_call: TRBV7-9; cdr3_nt: TGTGCCAGCAGCTCAGGACTAGCGGGGGGCCATGAGCAGTTCTTC; cdr3_aa: CASSSGLAGGHEQFF
clone_size: few; j_call: TRBJ2-7; d_call: NA; v_call: TRBV20-1; cdr3_nt: TGCAGTGCTAGAGCAGACGAGCAGTACTTC; cdr3_aa: CSARADEQYF
clone_size: NA; j_call: TRBJ2-5; d_call: TRBD1; v_call: TRBV29-1; cdr3_nt: TGCAGCGCCCTGACAGGGCCCCAAGAGACCCAGTACTTC; cdr3_aa: CSALTGPQETQYF
clone_size: once; j_call: TRBJ1-1; d_call: NA; v_call: TRBV5-1; cdr3_nt: TGCGCCAGCAGTCCTGATGGGGCCGACACTGAAGCTTTCTTT; cdr3_aa: CASSPDGADTEAFF
clone_size: NA; j_call: TRBJ2-2; d_call: TRBD1; v_call: TRBV27; cdr3_nt: TGTGCCAGCAAGGGTTCGGGACAGCTCAGCGGGGAGCTGTTTTTT; cdr3_aa: CASKGSGQLSGELFF
clone_size: NA; j_call: TRBJ2-7; d_call: NA; v_call: TRBV11-2; cdr3_nt: TGTGCCAGCAGCTTAGCCTTTCAGACAGCCTCCTACGAGCAGTACTTC; cdr3_aa: CASSLAFQTASYEQYF
clone_size: NA; j_call: TRBJ2-2; d_call: TRBD1; v_call: TRBV2; cdr3_nt: TGTGCCAGCAGCCCGGGACAGGCCCCCCCCGGGGAGCTGTTTTTT; cdr3_aa: CASSPGQAPPGELFF
clone_size: NA; j_call: TRBJ1-5; d_call: NA; v_call: TRBV2; cdr3_nt: TGTGCCAGCAGTGTTCAAAATCAGCCCCAGCATTTT; cdr3_aa: CASSVQNQPQHF
clone_size: NA; j_call: TRBJ1-2; d_call: NA; v_call: TRBV3-1/TRBV3-2; cdr3_nt: TGTGCCAGCAGCCAAGATCACAGGGTGGTATTCGGCTACACCTTC; cdr3_aa: CASSQDHRVVFGYTF
clone_size: NA; j_call: TRBJ1-5; d_call: TRBD1; v_call: TRBV28; cdr3_nt: TGTGCCAGCAGTCGTACAGGGGGCACGGGCAATCAGCCCCAGCATTTT; cdr3_aa: CASSRTGGTGNQPQHF
clone_size: NA; j_call: TRBJ1-6; d_call: NA; v_call: TRBV18; cdr3_nt: TGTGCCAGCTCACCACCATCGGGGAATAATTCACCCCTCCACTTT; cdr3_aa: CASSPPSGNNSPLHF
clone_size: NA; j_call: TRBJ1-3; d_call: NA; v_call: TRBV10-3; cdr3_nt: TGTGCCATCGGGCCAGATAGAAACACCATATATTTT; cdr3_aa: CAIGPDRNTIYF